This TCR beta chain was identified during a study of T cell responses to AZD1222 COVID-19 vaccine. Sequencing used immunoSEQ multiplex PCR; TCRdb keeps in-frame clones, though not all of them. The sample has roughly 160,000 clones, about 92% seen once; the top ten hold 4.4%. Overall study results and limits: Distributed over spike, vaccine-associated CD4 TCRs predominated at 160-218 and 743-854. The donor group comprised mostly white British people and more females; the analysis possibly underestimated clonal diversity.

As concerns this clone: Antigen unknown.

Germline loops: CDR1 SGHTA, CDR2 FQGTGA. The CDR3 has 16 residues. V was cut by 1 base and J by 5 bases, with 14 bases left in between. Sample: peripheral blood, taken on day 0 of MenACWY control vaccination. The V call is TRBV7-3, the J call TRBJ2-2; no reliable D call. The receptor was derived from an adult in good health. The CDR3 sequence: CASSLMVSPGTGELFF. The CDR3 nucleotides read TGTGCCAGCAGCTTAATGGTTAGCCCCGGGACCGGGGAGCTGTTTTTT.